This T cell receptor (beta chain) was recorded in a study of blood T cell repertoires in COVID-19. As for the study in general: Acute-phase and convalescent COVID-19 samples originated in the United States, Italy and Spain. PBMCs, B-cell-depleted T cells, or T cells provided the cDNA or gDNA that made up the material.

The CDR3 runs to 16 residues. V lost 1 base and J 5 bases, leaving 17 bases between the germline ends. Per germline, CDR1 MNHNS and CDR2 SASEGT. The authors' processing: For nucleated cells, counts were estimated from reference gene primer amplification. Profiled with immunoSEQ multiplex PCR; TCRdb holds only in-frame clones, not every one. V, J and clone size derive from that table, while D and trimming were established from the DNA sequence. The sample includes under 250,000 clones, about 85% seen only once; the top ten take about 8%. The TCR originated in a woman older than 75 with acute or convalescent COVID-19. Sequenced: peripheral blood. The gene calls are TRBV6-1 and TRBJ2-5; no clear D gene. The CDR3 sequence: CASSEVQAVVKETQYF. The CDR3 DNA follows: TGTGCCAGCAGTGAAGTCCAAGCCGTCGTCAAGGAGACCCAGTACTTC.